One and the same sample provided the 17 T cell receptor beta chains below, sequenced in a study of early T cells in non-severe SARS-CoV-2 infection. Each CDR3 protein is one row after TCRdb ran MiXCR on the 5' RACE reads. Altogether about 54,000 distinct CDR3 sequences are present, around 6.6% being singletons, with the ten largest covering roughly 5%. The sample in question was whole blood, obtained at baseline. These receptors all come from an adult who was a healthcare worker with PCR-confirmed SARS-CoV-2 infection or an uninfected control (not recorded which).

The chain links TRBV6-2 or TRBV6-3 to TRBJ1-5; no reliable D call. Germline V gives CDR1 MNHEY, CDR2 SVGEGT. Trimming took off 0 bases at V and 3 bases at J, with 9 bases between the two ends. CDR3 size: 15 residues. This chain's CDR3 is CASSYSRTDNQPQHF. CDR3 bases: TGTGCCAGCAGTTACTCGAGGACGGACAATCAGCCCCAGCATTTT.

The CDR3 here is CASSKLAGYTDTQYF. CDR3 nucleotides: TGTGCCAGTAGCAAACTAGCGGGGTACACAGATACGCAGTATTTT. This chain connects TRBV19 to TRBJ2-3; 10 nucleotides agree with TRBD2. The V and J ends lost 6 bases and 2 bases, in that order; junction bases with no gene match: 5. This CDR3 spans 15 amino acids. CDR1 is LNHDA and CDR2 is SQIVND in the germline V gene (reference sequence).

This clonotype was detected only a few times. This sequence joins TRBV27 and TRBJ2-7, with a weak D call TRBD2 (6 bases). V was clipped by 10 bases and J by 2 bases, with 18 bases between them. There are 14 residues in the CDR3. Germline CDR1 and CDR2: MNHEY and SMNVEV (reference sequence). This CDR3 reads CATSGGSRAYEQYF. The CDR3 DNA reads TGTGCCACCTCTGGGGGGTCACGCGCCTACGAGCAGTACTTC.

In its sample, this clonotype was seen a few times. The genes are TRBV4-1 and TRBJ2-1; 10 nucleotides agree with TRBD2. CDR1 is MGHRA, CDR2 YSYEKL, per germline. CDR3 length: 14 amino acids. The V gene end was trimmed by 0 bases and the J gene end by 16 bases; junction bases not matched to a gene: 9. CDR3 protein: CASSQEGGAGGRFF. CDR3 sequence (DNA): TGCGCCAGCAGCCAAGAAGGAGGAGCGGGGGGGCGTTTCTTC.

The chain uses TRBV19 and TRBJ2-7; D is uncertain. Germline-derived CDR1 and CDR2 are LNHDA and SQIVND (reference sequence). Trimming pared 6 bases from V and 4 bases from J, leaving 19 bases between. The CDR3 is made up of 15 amino acids. In DNA, the CDR3 is TGTGCCAGTAGGTGGTCGGCGGAGTCGACTTACGAGCAGTACTTC. Protein product: CASRWSAESTYEQYF.

This clonotype was counted a few times. The CDR3 DNA is TGCAGCGTGGGTACCGGGACAGGGGATCCGGGAGAGACCCAGTACTTC. This translates into CSVGTGTGDPGETQYF. The chain joins TRBV29-1 to TRBJ2-5, with 10 bases fitting TRBD1. CDR1 and CDR2 from the germline V gene are SQVTM and ANQGSEA. Trimming at V came to 6 bases and at J to 4 bases, leaving 14 bases not matched to a gene. CDR3 length: 16 amino acids.

This chain connects TRBV4-3 to TRBJ2-7, with 7 positions matching TRBD1. The CDR3 is 15 amino acids. The V gene's germline CDR1 is LGHNA and CDR2 YSLEER. Losses at the gene ends were 2 bases for V and 3 bases for J; bases not matched to a gene: 7. The CDR3 region is CASSQTQGSFYEQYF. CDR3 bases: TGCGCCAGCAGCCAAACACAGGGGTCCTTCTACGAGCAGTACTTC.

This clonotype was detected ten times or more. V usage is TRBV6-5 and J usage is TRBJ2-7; maybe TRBD2 (5 bases). Germline V gene data show CDR1 as MNHEY and CDR2 as SVGAGI. The CDR3 consists of 13 residues. Trimming shortened V by 2 bases and J by 3 bases, and 8 bases separated the two germline ends. The chain's CDR3 is CASSYAGSYEQYF. CDR3 nucleotide sequence: TGTGCCAGCAGTTACGCGGGCAGCTACGAGCAGTACTTC.

This clonotype was detected ten times or more. The chain has TRBV4-3 and TRBJ2-4; D is perhaps TRBD2 (5 bases). Trimming pared 4 bases from V and 0 bases from J, leaving 19 bases between. Germline values: CDR1 LGHNA, CDR2 YSLEER. The CDR3 runs to 18 residues. The CDR3 spells CASSPNFREIQAKNIQYF. CDR3 sequence (DNA): TGCGCCAGCAGCCCAAACTTCCGGGAAATCCAAGCCAAAAACATTCAGTACTTC.

The V call is TRBV7-9, the J call TRBJ1-5, with 8 nucleotides matching TRBD1. The germline V gene has CDR1 SEHNR and CDR2 FQNEAQ (reference sequence). CDR3 length: 14 amino acids. V lost 5 bases and J lost 5; bases outside the gene matches: 5. This CDR3 is CASSLDRGHQPQHF. The CDR3 DNA is TGTGCCAGCAGCCTTGACAGGGGTCATCAGCCCCAGCATTTT.

CDR3 nucleotides: TGTGCCAGCAGCTCGCAAGGGACTAGTGGGGGCAATGAGCAGTTCTTC. It is translated as CASSSQGTSGGNEQFF. The V and J genes are TRBV13 and TRBJ2-1; 8 bases are shared with TRBD2. Trimming at V came to 4 bases and at J to 6 bases, leaving 11 bases not matched to a gene. Germline loops: CDR1 PRHDT, CDR2 FYEKMQ (reference sequence). The CDR3 is made up of 16 amino acids.

This clonotype came up a few times. The chain couples TRBV3-1 to TRBJ1-3; D not certain. In germline, CDR1 is LGHDT, CDR2 YNNKEL (reference sequence). Trimming shortened V by 1 base and J by 2 bases, and 9 bases separated the two germline ends. CDR3 length: 15 amino acids. The CDR3 DNA reads as TGTGCCAGCAGCCAAGTATACAGCACTGGAAACACCATATATTTT. It is translated as CASSQVYSTGNTIYF. Supplemented by reference TRBV3-1 and TRBJ1-3, the full variable domain reads DTAVSQTPKYLVTQMGNDKSIKCEQNLGHDTMYWYKQDSKKFLKIMFSYNNKELIINETVPNRFSPKSPDKAHLNLHINSLELGDSAVYFCASSQVYSTGNTIYFGEGSWLTVV.

The rearrangement links TRBV4-3 to TRBJ1-4; D gene unclear. CDR1 is LGHNA, CDR2 YSLEER, per germline. Trimming stripped 4 bases from V and 0 bases from J, with 9 bases between. This CDR3 comprises 15 residues. CDR3 region: CASSPRHATNEKLFF. Written as DNA, the CDR3 is TGCGCCAGCAGCCCTCGACACGCAACTAATGAAAAACTGTTTTTT.

The chain combines TRBV4-3 with TRBJ2-1, with TRBD2 identical over 10 bases. This CDR3 spans 16 amino acids. Per the germline V gene, CDR1 is LGHNA and CDR2 is YSLEER. V gave up 4 bases and J gave up 4 bases; unmatched junction bases: 7. The CDR3 is CASSLDLAGGYNEQFF. CDR3 sequence (DNA): TGCGCCAGCAGCCTGGATTTAGCGGGGGGATACAATGAGCAGTTCTTC.

In its sample, this clonotype was seen many times. This chain uses TRBV10-3 with TRBJ2-5; D gene unclear. Germline loops: CDR1 ENHRY, CDR2 SYGVKD. V lost 3 bases and J 5 bases, leaving 10 bases between the germline ends. The CDR3 is 13 amino acids. This CDR3 reads CAISDRMEETQYF. CDR3 DNA sequence: TGTGCCATCAGTGATCGGATGGAGGAGACCCAGTACTTC.

Details on this clonotype: Mismatch with germline at one junction end may stem from a read error. This chain uses TRBV6-2 or TRBV6-3 with TRBJ2-1; TRBD1 matches 8 bases. The germline gives CDR1 MNHEY, CDR2 SVGEGT. This CDR3 contains 14 residues. CDR3 amino acids: CASNDRGPDNERFF. The CDR3 DNA reads TGTGCCAGCAATGACAGGGGTCCCGACAATGAGCGGTTCTTC.

The chain recombines TRBV6-6 with TRBJ1-6; D is ambiguous. The CDR3 is made up of 12 amino acids. Germline CDR1 MNHNY, CDR2 SVGAGI (reference sequence). Trimming pared 2 bases from V and 12 bases from J, leaving 8 bases between. The CDR3 coding sequence is TGTGCCAGCAGTTACGGTGCAGGACCCCTCCACTTT. Its translation is CASSYGAGPLHF.